A single sample gave rise to the 21 T cell receptor beta chains below, sequenced in a study of blood T cell repertoires in COVID-19. Measured with immunoSEQ multiplex PCR; TCRdb has only the in-frame clones, and not every one. Of about 310,000 clones in the sample, about 91% were seen once. The material sequenced was PBMCs or T cells enriched from blood (not recorded which). The receptors were gathered from a woman aged 40 to 49 who had recovered from COVID-19.

The chain combines TRBV5-4 with TRBJ2-7; 11 bases are shared with TRBD2. CDR3 length equals 15 residues. Germline CDR1 SGHNT, CDR2 YYREEE (reference sequence). The trim removed 4 bases at V and 1 base at J, leaving 4 bases unmatched. The CDR3 DNA reads as TGTGCCAGCAGCACCGGGACTAGCGGATCCTACGAGCAGTACTTC. Translation: CASSTGTSGSYEQYF.

The chain joins TRBV27 to TRBJ2-1; 7 nucleotides agree with TRBD2. CDR1 is MNHEY and CDR2 is SMNVEV in the germline V gene (reference sequence). V lost 4 bases and J lost 5; bases outside the gene matches: 14. This CDR3 region has 17 residues. CDR3: CASSYKGRDYRNNEQFF. The CDR3 region has the DNA TGTGCCAGCAGTTACAAGGGAAGGGACTATCGTAACAATGAGCAGTTCTTC.

The CDR3 nucleotides are TGTGCCAGCAGTCCTAATTACTACTATGGCTACACCTTC. Translation: CASSPNYYYGYTF. The rearrangement joins TRBV12-3 or TRBV12-4 to TRBJ1-2, with no clear D. V was clipped by 5 bases and J by 3 bases, with 10 bases between them. The CDR3 has 13 residues.

V is TRBV6-2 or TRBV6-3 and J is TRBJ1-6, with TRBD1 matching over 8 bases. In germline, CDR1 is MNHEY, CDR2 SVGEGT. The CDR3 has 14 residues. Unmatched junction bases numbered 3, after V lost 5 bases and J lost 6 bases. CDR3 sequence reads: CASSDDRGNSPLHF. The CDR3 nucleotides are TGTGCCAGCAGTGACGACAGGGGTAATTCACCCCTCCACTTT.

The V call is TRBV19, the J call TRBJ1-5, with 7 bases that match TRBD1. The germline V gene encodes CDR1 LNHDA and CDR2 SQIVND (reference sequence). Trimming at V came to 7 bases and at J to 1 base, leaving 7 bases not matched to a gene. The CDR3 runs 15 residues. The CDR3, as DNA: TGTGCCAGTACCAATCCGGGACAGAGCAATCAGCCCCAGCATTTT. Translating gives CASTNPGQSNQPQHF.

This rearrangement joins TRBV2 to TRBJ2-7; D is ambiguous. This CDR3 is 13 amino acids long. CDR1 and CDR2 from the germline V gene are SNHLY and FYNNEI. Trimming took 2 bases from V and 0 from J, leaving 5 bases between them. The CDR3 region has the DNA TGTGCCAGCAGTGAACAGGCCTCCTACGAGCAGTACTTC. The encoded protein is CASSEQASYEQYF.

The chain couples TRBV15 to TRBJ1-1; D perhaps matches TRBD1 (6 bases). CDR3 length: 14 residues. Trimming took 3 bases from V and 0 from J, leaving 8 bases between them. Germline values: CDR1 LNHNV, CDR2 YYDKDF (reference sequence). The CDR3 DNA follows: TGTGCCACCAGCAGCCGACAGGTGAACACTGAAGCTTTCTTT. Amino acids: CATSSRQVNTEAFF.

The chain has TRBV19 and TRBJ1-5; D gene unclear. This CDR3 has 13 residues. CDR1 and CDR2 (germline): LNHDA, SQIVND (reference sequence). The V and J ends lost 4 bases and 3 bases respectively, with 7 bases between them. CDR3 region: CASSTHLNQPQHF. DNA of the CDR3: TGTGCCAGTAGTACACATCTCAATCAGCCCCAGCATTTT.

The chain uses TRBV12-5 and TRBJ2-1; TRBD1 matches 9 bases. The CDR3 contains 15 residues. Germline V lookup: CDR1 LGHNT, CDR2 FRNRAP. V shed 6 bases and J 2 bases; nucleotides not matched to a gene: 5. This chain's CDR3 is CASGSGTGPYNEQFF. The CDR3 region has the DNA TGTGCTAGTGGGTCCGGGACAGGGCCCTACAATGAGCAGTTCTTC. The full variable domain, completed using reference TRBV12-5 and TRBJ2-1, is DARVTQTPRHKVTEMGQEVTMRCQPILGHNTVFWYRQTMMQGLELLAYFRNRAPLDDSGMPKDRFSAEMPDATLATLKIQPSEPRDSAVYFCASGSGTGPYNEQFFGPGTRLTVL.

This clone was detected a few times. The gene calls are TRBV18 and TRBJ2-2, with D perhaps matching TRBD1 (5 bases). V was pared by 2 bases and J by 8 bases, with 9 bases between. Germline V gene sequence: CDR1 KGHSH, CDR2 LQKENI. The CDR3 covers 13 residues. DNA of the CDR3: TGTGCCAGCTCACCAACTGGGGCAGGGGAGCTGTTTTTT. Residues: CASSPTGAGELFF.

This rearrangement joins TRBV19 to TRBJ1-2, with D unclear. The CDR3 extends over 14 amino acids. Germline V CDR1 and CDR2: LNHDA, SQIVND (reference sequence). Trimming removed 6 bases from V and 8 bases from J, with 19 bases in between. The CDR3 DNA reads as TGTGCCAGTAGCCCCCCTGGGAGAGAAGGCGGCTACACCTTC. Encoded protein: CASSPPGREGGYTF.

A single count supports this clone. The chain carries TRBV5-4 and TRBJ1-4; D is possibly TRBD1 (5 bases). Germline values: CDR1 SGHNT, CDR2 YYREEE (reference sequence). The germline V and J ends were trimmed by 3 bases and 2 bases, with 14 bases remaining between them. The CDR3 length is 16 residues. The CDR3 sequence is CASSSGGKRTNEKLFF. The CDR3 DNA reads TGTGCCAGCAGCTCCGGGGGGAAGAGGACTAATGAAAAACTGTTTTTT.

The J gene is TRBJ2-7, the V gene TRBV10-3; maybe TRBD2 (6 bases). Germline V gene sequence: CDR1 ENHRY, CDR2 SYGVKD. V lost 2 bases, J lost 1 base, and 15 bases lay in between. The CDR3 contains 16 residues. The CDR3 nucleotides are TGTGCCATCAGTGAGACCGGAGGGTTTGCATCCTACGAGCAGTACTTC. Its translation: CAISETGGFASYEQYF.

The chain carries TRBV18 and TRBJ2-5; 12 nucleotides line up with TRBD1. Germline CDR1 and CDR2: KGHSH and LQKENI. V lost 0 bases to trimming and J lost 2 bases; unmatched junction nucleotides: 16. The CDR3 has 21 amino acids. This CDR3 is CASSPPLLRDRGPVRQETQYF. For the CDR3, the DNA is TGTGCCAGCTCACCACCTCTCCTCCGGGACAGGGGGCCGGTACGTCAAGAGACCCAGTACTTC.

This CDR3 reads CASRQGPQGVYGYTF. For the CDR3, the DNA is TGTGCCAGCCGACAGGGACCACAGGGCGTCTATGGCTACACCTTC. V usage is TRBV6-4 and J usage is TRBJ1-2, with 7 bases identical to TRBD1. Germline lookup yields CDR1 MRHNA and CDR2 SNTAGT. Germline trimming cut 8 bases from V and 4 bases from J; bases unmatched to any gene: 13. The CDR3 covers 15 residues.

The chain has TRBV5-1 and TRBJ2-3; D remains unclear. This CDR3 is built from 14 residues. V lost 0 bases and J 2 bases, leaving 7 bases between the germline ends. Germline assignment: CDR1 SGHRS and CDR2 YFSETQ. Written as DNA, the CDR3 is TGCGCCAGCAGCTTGGATACAACCACAGATACGCAGTATTTT. Its protein is CASSLDTTTDTQYF.

The gene calls are TRBV19 and TRBJ2-1, with 9 bases fitting TRBD2. In germline, CDR1 is LNHDA, CDR2 SQIVND (reference sequence). The CDR3 is 17 amino acids. V trimming: 7 bases; J trimming: 0 bases; junction bases outside the gene matches: 10. The CDR3 loop is CASTTGLAQSSYNEQFF. CDR3 sequence (DNA): TGTGCCAGTACAACGGGACTAGCCCAAAGCTCCTACAATGAGCAGTTCTTC.

This chain joins TRBV4-1 and TRBJ2-1, with D possibly TRBD2 on 7 matching bases. The CDR3 is 17 amino acids. Trimming cost V 0 bases and J 4 bases, with 16 bases left between them. Germline CDR1 reads MGHRA; CDR2 reads YSYEKL. Written as DNA, the CDR3 is TGCGCCAGCAGCCAAGATCGGGGGGCAGGTCCGTACAATGAGCAGTTCTTC. Its translation: CASSQDRGAGPYNEQFF.

The chain carries TRBV19 and TRBJ2-3; D unresolved. There are 11 residues in the CDR3. CDR1 and CDR2 (germline): LNHDA, SQIVND (reference sequence). Trimming took off 10 bases at V and 2 bases at J, with 7 bases between the two ends. CDR3 bases: TGTGCCACCCTTAACACAGATACGCAGTATTTT. It encodes CATLNTDTQYF.

V is TRBV12-3 or TRBV12-4 and J is TRBJ2-7; possible D gene TRBD2, 6 bases. Between the trimmed V and J ends, which lost 6 bases and 0 bases, there was a span of 9 bases. This CDR3 has 13 residues. The DNA of the CDR3 is TGTGCCAGCAGATTGGGGGGCTCCTACGAGCAGTACTTC. Translation: CASRLGGSYEQYF.

J is TRBJ1-2 and V is TRBV28, with D hard to call. This CDR3 has 15 amino acids. Per the germline V gene, CDR1 is MDHEN and CDR2 is SYDVKM. V dropped 1 base and J dropped 4 bases, with 13 bases sitting between them. The CDR3 spells CASSLSGLGGYGYTF. Written as DNA, the CDR3 is TGTGCCAGCAGTTTATCGGGATTAGGTGGCTATGGCTACACCTTC.